This T cell receptor (beta chain) was identified during a study of blood T cell repertoires in COVID-19. Using immunoSEQ multiplex PCR, the repertoire was profiled, and TCRdb retains in-frame clones only, with some absent. This sample carries a few hundred thousand clones, around nine tenths of them seen once, and the ten largest clones take 1.6%. Trimming pared 1 base from V and 8 bases from J, leaving 5 bases between. The germline V gene has CDR1 MNHEY and CDR2 SMNVEV (reference sequence). This CDR3 is built from 12 residues. This clone has only a few counts. The sample taken for sequencing was PBMCs or T cells enriched from blood (not recorded which). This TCR was recovered from a woman between 50 and 59 years old who had recovered from COVID-19. This chain connects TRBV27 to TRBJ2-2; D call uncertain. CDR3 nucleotides: TGTGCCAGCAGTTTATTATCGGGGGAGCTGTTTTTT. It yields the protein CASSLLSGELFF.